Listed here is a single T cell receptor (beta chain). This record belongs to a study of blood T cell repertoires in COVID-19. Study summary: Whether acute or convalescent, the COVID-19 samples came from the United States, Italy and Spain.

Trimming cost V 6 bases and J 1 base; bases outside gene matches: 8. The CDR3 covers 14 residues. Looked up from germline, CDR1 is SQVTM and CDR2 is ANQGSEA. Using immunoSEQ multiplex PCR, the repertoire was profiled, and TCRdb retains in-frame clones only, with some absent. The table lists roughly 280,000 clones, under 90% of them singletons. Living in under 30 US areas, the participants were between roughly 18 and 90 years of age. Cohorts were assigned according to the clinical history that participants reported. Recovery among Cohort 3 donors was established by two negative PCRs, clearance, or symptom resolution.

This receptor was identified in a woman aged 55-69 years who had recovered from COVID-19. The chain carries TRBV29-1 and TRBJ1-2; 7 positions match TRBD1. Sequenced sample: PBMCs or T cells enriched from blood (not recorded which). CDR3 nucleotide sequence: TGCAGCGTCCTGGACAGGATCGGTAACTATGGCTACACCTTC. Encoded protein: CSVLDRIGNYGYTF.